Shown below are 20 T cell receptor beta chains from a single sample sequenced in a study of shared clonotypes between healthy human individuals. Some clones are missing from TCRdb's copy, which holds only in-frame ones; the method was immunoSEQ multiplex PCR. The table lists about 520,000 clones, roughly 80% of them singletons. The sequencing input was PBMCs. The receptors were sampled from a woman between 40 and 55 years old in good health. Some clones in this sample may be carry-over from other donors' samples.

This chain links TRBV9 with TRBJ2-1; 9 bases agree with TRBD1. The CDR3 runs 15 residues. V shed 6 bases, J shed 1 base, and the junction held 5 bases outside the gene matches. In germline, CDR1 is SGDLS, CDR2 YYNGEE. The CDR3 reads CASNPGQGSYNEQFF. The CDR3 DNA follows: TGTGCCAGCAATCCGGGACAGGGATCCTACAATGAGCAGTTCTTC. Looking up the rest from reference TRBV9 and TRBJ2-1 gives the full variable domain: DSGVTQTPKHLITATGQRVTLRCSPRSGDLSVYWYQQSLDQGLQFLIQYYNGEERAKGNILERFSAQQFPDLHSELNLSSLELGDSALYFCASNPGQGSYNEQFFGPGTRLTVL.

V is TRBV27 and J is TRBJ2-5; perhaps TRBD2 as D (6 bases). This CDR3 spans 14 amino acids. The germline V and J ends were trimmed by 2 bases and 5 bases, with 12 bases remaining between them. Germline CDR1 reads MNHEY; CDR2 reads SMNVEV (reference sequence). The CDR3 loop reads CASSLGGWQETQYF. The DNA for the CDR3 is TGTGCCAGCAGTTTAGGGGGGTGGCAGGAGACCCAGTACTTC.

The chain links TRBV5-8 to TRBJ1-3, with D unclear. The germline CDR1 and CDR2 sequences are SGHTS and YDEGEE. There are 15 residues in the CDR3. With 0 bases removed from V and 0 bases from J, the gap between germline ends came to 7 bases. In DNA form, the CDR3 reads TGTGCCAGCAGCTTGGGACATAACTCTGGAAACACCATATATTTT. Translation: CASSLGHNSGNTIYF.

V usage is TRBV7-9 and J usage is TRBJ2-1; 12 bases agree with TRBD2. The CDR3 is 15 residues long. J was trimmed by 6 bases and V by 5 bases; bases with no gene match: 5. Looked up from germline, CDR1 is SEHNR and CDR2 is FQNEAQ (reference sequence). DNA for the CDR3: TGTGCCAGCAGCGCCATGACTAGCGGGAGCAATGAGCAGTTCTTC. Protein product: CASSAMTSGSNEQFF.

The rearrangement uses TRBV27 and TRBJ1-4; 7 bases are shared with TRBD1. The CDR3 is 15 amino acids. Trimming at V came to 4 bases and at J to 8 bases, leaving 10 bases not matched to a gene. Germline V gene data show CDR1 as MNHEY and CDR2 as SMNVEV (reference sequence). Here the CDR3 reads CASSSQGGVGEKLFF. Here the CDR3 DNA reads TGTGCCAGCAGTTCGCAGGGGGGGGTGGGGGAAAAACTGTTTTTT.

Comment on this clone: The same CDR3 is also encoded by other DNA sequences in this sample. The genes are TRBV5-1 and TRBJ2-5; D is unresolved. This CDR3 has 14 residues. In germline, CDR1 is SGHRS, CDR2 YFSETQ. V was trimmed by 0 bases and J by 1 base, leaving 7 bases between them. The CDR3: CASSLGLAQETQYF. CDR3 DNA: TGCGCCAGCAGCTTGGGACTGGCCCAAGAGACCCAGTACTTC. Drawing the rest from reference TRBV5-1 and TRBJ2-5, the complete variable domain is KAGVTQTPRYLIKTRGQQVTLSCSPISGHRSVSWYQQTPGQGLQFLFEYFSETQRNKGNFPGRFSGRQFSNSRSEMNVSTLELGDSALYLCASSLGLAQETQYFGPGTRLLVL.

The genes are TRBV6-4 and TRBJ1-4; TRBD1 is a possible D gene (6 bases). Germline CDR1 and CDR2: MRHNA and SNTAGT. This CDR3 comprises 16 residues. Trimming cost V 2 bases and J 3 bases, with 13 bases left between them. The DNA of the CDR3 is TGTGCCAGCAGTGACGAGGGGGAAAGCTCTAATGAAAAACTGTTTTTT. It is translated as CASSDEGESSNEKLFF.

V is TRBV18 and J is TRBJ2-7; 10 bases fit TRBD1. The CDR3 length is 15 residues. In germline, CDR1 is KGHSH, CDR2 LQKENI. After removal of 1 base from V and 3 bases from J, the junction contained 3 bases not matched to a gene. The CDR3: CASSPLRTGGYEQYF. CDR3 DNA: TGTGCCAGCTCACCACTAAGGACAGGGGGCTACGAGCAGTACTTC.

V is TRBV19 and J is TRBJ2-7, with no clear D. Germline V gene lookup returns CDR1 LNHDA and CDR2 SQIVND (reference sequence). V lost 0 bases to trimming and J lost 3 bases, with 12 bases between them. This CDR3 is 15 amino acids long. CDR3 in DNA: TGTGCCAGTAGTATAGATCGGCACCCCGGCTACGAGCAGTACTTC. Its protein product is CASSIDRHPGYEQYF. The whole variable domain, remainder taken from reference TRBV19 and TRBJ2-7, is DGGITQSPKYLFRKEGQNVTLSCEQNLNHDAMYWYRQDPGQGLRLIYYSQIVNDFQKGDIAEGYSVSREKKESFPLTVTSAQKNPTAFYLCASSIDRHPGYEQYFGPGTRLTVT.

This chain joins TRBV6-1 and TRBJ1-2, with TRBD1 identical over 7 bases. Trimming at V came to 6 bases and at J to 1 base, leaving 8 bases not matched to a gene. The CDR3 has 15 amino acids. Germline values: CDR1 MNHNS, CDR2 SASEGT. The DNA for the CDR3 is TGTGCCAGCAGGGACTACAGGGGACTTAACTATGGCTACACCTTC. It specifies CASRDYRGLNYGYTF.

The chain joins TRBV28 to TRBJ2-7; no clear D gene. CDR1 and CDR2 from the germline V gene are MDHEN and SYDVKM. The CDR3 covers 12 residues. The ends were cut back, 8 bases at V and 6 bases at J, with 14 bases in the middle. The CDR3: CASRTVAGEQYF. The CDR3 region has the DNA TGTGCCAGCCGGACGGTGGCTGGCGAGCAGTACTTC.

With regard to this clone: This may stem from a read error, because a much larger clone lies one nucleotide away. V gene TRBV29-1 combines with J gene TRBJ2-5; D is unresolved. The germline V gene has CDR1 SQVTM and CDR2 ANQGSEA. Trimming took 2 bases from V and 5 from J, leaving 9 bases between them. This CDR3 spans 12 amino acids. The chain's CDR3 is CSVEQERETQYF. CDR3 in DNA: TGCAGCGTTGAACAGGAGAGGGAGACCCAGTACTTC.

The chain combines TRBV10-2 with TRBJ1-1; D is perhaps TRBD1 (5 bases). V was trimmed by 7 bases and J by 0 bases, leaving 9 bases between them. From germline, CDR1 is WSHSY and CDR2 SAAADI. There are 13 residues in the CDR3. CDR3 amino acids: CASKDTMNTEAFF. Written as DNA, the CDR3 is TGCGCCAGCAAGGACACCATGAACACTGAAGCTTTCTTT.

This CDR3 is CASSISPRETEAFF. CDR3 nucleotides: TGTGCCAGCAGTATTAGCCCCAGGGAAACTGAAGCTTTCTTT. The chain employs TRBV2 and TRBJ1-1, with D tentatively TRBD1 (5 bases). The CDR3 loop spans 14 amino acids. With 5 bases removed from V and 5 bases from J, the gap between germline ends came to 15 bases. The germline V gene encodes CDR1 SNHLY and CDR2 FYNNEI. The whole variable domain, remainder taken from reference TRBV2 and TRBJ1-1, is EPEVTQTPSHQVTQMGQEVILRCVPISNHLYFYWYRQILGQKVEFLVSFYNNEISEKSEIFDDQFSVERPDGSNFTLKIRSTKLEDSAMYFCASSISPRETEAFFGQGTRLTVV.

The chain recombines TRBV28 with TRBJ1-2, with D hard to call. CDR3 length equals 15 residues. Looked up from germline, CDR1 is MDHEN and CDR2 is SYDVKM. Trimming removed 2 bases at V and 4 bases at J, with 14 bases between. CDR3 in amino acids: CASSLDGRRTYGYTF. In DNA form, the CDR3 reads TGTGCCAGCAGTTTAGATGGCAGGAGGACCTATGGCTACACCTTC.

This chain connects TRBV5-1 to TRBJ1-3, with a weak D call TRBD1 (5 bases). There are 13 residues in the CDR3. Germline V lookup: CDR1 SGHRS, CDR2 YFSETQ. The V and J ends lost 5 bases and 4 bases respectively, with 10 bases between them. As DNA, the CDR3 is TGCGCCAGCAGGGGGGACCCCGGAAACACCATATATTTT. It specifies CASRGDPGNTIYF.

The chain is built from TRBV4-1 and TRBJ1-5; 8 bases align to TRBD1. The V segment lost 4 bases and the J segment 6 bases; nucleotides outside the gene matches: 8. The germline V gene has CDR1 MGHRA and CDR2 YSYEKL. This CDR3 has 15 amino acids. The CDR3 is CASSRQGATFQPQHF. CDR3 nucleotides: TGCGCCAGCAGCCGGCAGGGGGCGACCTTTCAGCCCCAGCATTTT.

Concerning this clone: Compared with germline, one end of the junction differs, possibly owing to a read error. The chain employs TRBV4-3 and TRBJ1-2; TRBD1 might be the D (6 bases). Germline V lookup: CDR1 LGHNA, CDR2 YSLEER. CDR3 size: 14 residues. CDR3 loop: CASSQDRSNHGYTF. DNA of the CDR3: TGCGCAAGCAGCCAAGACAGGAGTAACCATGGCTACACCTTC.

This sequence joins TRBV15 and TRBJ1-3, with no clear D. The germline gives CDR1 LNHNV, CDR2 YYDKDF (reference sequence). CDR3 size: 16 residues. The V and J ends lost 3 bases and 0 bases respectively, with 12 bases between them. The CDR3 sequence is CATSSLRAVSGNTIYF. The CDR3 coding sequence is TGTGCCACCAGCAGCCTCCGGGCGGTCTCTGGAAACACCATATATTTT.

The chain joins TRBV5-4 to TRBJ2-1, with D unresolved. Trimming left V 0 bases short and J 4 bases short, with 5 bases between. Germline lookup yields CDR1 SGHNT and CDR2 YYREEE (reference sequence). The CDR3 covers 13 residues. The CDR3 here is CASSLEVYNEQFF. In DNA, the CDR3 is TGTGCCAGCAGCTTGGAGGTATACAATGAGCAGTTCTTC.